Below, 11 T cell receptor beta chains from the same sample are listed, as sequenced in a study of early T cells in non-severe SARS-CoV-2 infection. Via MiXCR, TCRdb re-called the 5' RACE reads, giving one row per CDR3 protein. The sample holds 60,000 or so distinct CDR3 sequences, approximately 13% seen once. Sample: whole blood. These receptors all come from an adult who was a healthcare worker with PCR-confirmed SARS-CoV-2 infection or an uninfected control (not recorded which).

This clonotype occurred a few times. This chain uses TRBV5-1 with TRBJ2-3, with D unclear. Germline CDR1 SGHRS, CDR2 YFSETQ. The CDR3 is 15 amino acids. Trimming left V 1 base short and J 6 bases short, with 15 bases between. CDR3 sequence reads: CASSLTRPDRDTQYF. The CDR3 nucleotides read TGCGCCAGCAGCTTGACCAGGCCTGACCGGGATACGCAGTATTTT.

The V gene is TRBV29-1, the J gene TRBJ1-1; TRBD1 matches at 8 bases. Per germline, CDR1 SQVTM and CDR2 ANQGSEA. The CDR3 has 14 amino acids. Trimming at V came to 2 bases and at J to 6 bases, leaving 8 bases not matched to a gene. CDR3 in amino acids: CSVEFQGALSEAFF. The CDR3 bases are TGCAGCGTTGAATTTCAGGGGGCTTTATCTGAAGCTTTCTTT.

A few counts support this clonotype. The rearrangement links TRBV5-1 to TRBJ2-1, with D tentatively TRBD2 (5 bases). The CDR3 consists of 13 residues. Germline-derived CDR1 and CDR2 are SGHRS and YFSETQ. The V end was cut by 5 bases, the J end by 2 bases, with 8 bases between. CDR3 region: CASRRDTYNEQFF. The CDR3 DNA reads TGCGCCAGCAGGAGGGATACCTACAATGAGCAGTTCTTC.

In this sample, this clonotype turned up many times. DNA of the CDR3: TGTGCCAGTAGTATAGGCTCCGACAGAGCCAGCGGGGAGCTGTTTTTT. As protein: CASSIGSDRASGELFF. The rearrangement uses TRBV19 and TRBJ2-2; D might be TRBD1 (5 bases). V was trimmed by 1 base and J by 7 bases, leaving 16 bases between them. Germline lookup yields CDR1 LNHDA and CDR2 SQIVND (reference sequence). The CDR3 runs to 16 residues.

The chain employs TRBV5-1 and TRBJ2-7, with TRBD1 matching 9 bases. Germline V gene data show CDR1 as SGHRS and CDR2 as YFSETQ. Germline trimming cut 0 bases from V and 3 bases from J; bases unmatched to any gene: 1. There are 14 residues in the CDR3. CDR3 sequence: CASSLGDRDYEQYF. The CDR3 DNA reads TGCGCCAGCAGCTTGGGGGACAGGGACTACGAGCAGTACTTC.

The rearrangement uses TRBV6-5 and TRBJ1-4; D unclear. This CDR3 is 17 amino acids long. Trimming removed 0 bases from V and 4 bases from J, with 15 bases in between. Germline assignment: CDR1 MNHEY and CDR2 SVGAGI. The CDR3 nucleotides are TGTGCCAGCAGTTACTCGAGAGCGGGATTTAATAATGAAAAACTGTTTTTT. Amino acid sequence: CASSYSRAGFNNEKLFF.

This clonotype showed up just a few times. This rearrangement joins TRBV5-6 to TRBJ2-7; 9 bases map to TRBD1. V shed 0 bases and J 2 bases; nucleotides not matched to a gene: 6. The germline V gene encodes CDR1 SGHDT and CDR2 YYEEEE. This CDR3 is 16 amino acids long. Here the CDR3 DNA reads TGTGCCAGCAGCTTGGGACTTGGGACAGGGACCTACGAGCAGTACTTC. Protein: CASSLGLGTGTYEQYF.

As for this clonotype: Being one base from a much bigger clone, this may be a read error. The chain joins TRBV28 to TRBJ2-2, with TRBD2 matching 8 bases. This CDR3 contains 16 residues. Germline assignment: CDR1 MDHEN and CDR2 SYDVKM. Germline trimming cut 8 bases from V and 7 bases from J; bases unmatched to any gene: 15. The CDR3 sequence: CASGLPVAGMVGELFF. The CDR3 nucleotides read TGTGCCAGCGGCCTTCCGGTAGCGGGAATGGTCGGGGAGCTGTTTTTT.

The chain employs TRBV2 and TRBJ2-3, with TRBD2 identical over 13 bases. Per the germline V gene, CDR1 is SNHLY and CDR2 is FYNNEI. After removal of 6 bases from V and 4 bases from J, the junction contained 4 bases not matched to a gene. The CDR3 totals 15 residues. The CDR3 DNA follows: TGTGCCAGCAGGGGACTAGCGGGAAACGCAGATACGCAGTATTTT. This gives the protein CASRGLAGNADTQYF.

This clonotype was detected many times. The chain is built from TRBV7-9 and TRBJ2-3; either TRBD1 or TRBD2 may fit D (5 bases each). V was clipped by 1 base and J by 2 bases, with 10 bases between them. The CDR3 is 15 amino acids. The V gene's germline CDR1 is SEHNR and CDR2 FQNEAQ (reference sequence). CDR3 sequence: CASSLEGPSTDTQYF. The CDR3 region has the DNA TGTGCCAGCAGCTTAGAGGGACCCTCCACAGATACGCAGTATTTT. Drawing the rest from reference TRBV7-9 and TRBJ2-3, the complete variable domain is DTGVSQNPRHKITKRGQNVTFRCDPISEHNRLYWYRQTLGQGPEFLTYFQNEAQLEKSRLLSDRFSAERPKGSFSTLEIQRTEQGDSAMYLCASSLEGPSTDTQYFGPGTRLTVL.

The J gene is TRBJ2-7, the V gene TRBV24-1; either TRBD1 or TRBD2 may fit D (5 bases each). V was shortened by 3 bases and J by 2 bases, with 13 bases between the two germline ends. The germline V gene encodes CDR1 KGHDR and CDR2 SFDVKD. The CDR3 extends over 15 amino acids. In nucleotides, the CDR3 is TGTGCCACCAGTGATGGGGACGGCCGGGCCTACGAGCAGTACTTC. Its translation is CATSDGDGRAYEQYF.